These T cell receptor beta chains were read from a single sample in a study of cytomegalovirus exposure and HLA in healthy donors. Method: immunoSEQ multiplex PCR; TCRdb's copy keeps in-frame clones and lacks some. The sample lists 50,000 to 55,000 clones; 45% to 70% were seen once. The material sequenced was PBMCs. The receptor source for this set is a human donor in good health. The CDR3 runs from the conserved cysteine through the conserved F or W. The order of the fields is CDR3 DNA, CDR3 protein, J gene, D gene, V gene, clone size. The D gene is left open where the match is weak. Where a row states a size, it is once, few, many or the class of an expanded clone; other rows omit it.

TGTGCCTGGAGTGCACGGGACAGGGTGAAAGCTTTCTTT,CAWSARDRVKAFF,TRBJ1-1,TRBD1,TRBV30,.
TGTGCCAGCAGCACGGGACAGGGTGAAGCCGGGGAGCTGTTTTTT,CASSTGQGEAGELFF,TRBJ2-2,TRBD1,TRBV5-4,few
TGCGCCAGCAGCCAAGATTACTCACAGGCCCATCAGCCCCAGCATTTT,CASSQDYSQAHQPQHF,TRBJ1-5,.,TRBV4-3,few
TGTGCCAGCAGCTTAGTAGCGGGAACCTACGAGCAGTACTTC,CASSLVAGTYEQYF,TRBJ2-7,TRBD2,TRBV7-2,few
TGTGCCAGCAGCTCTTTGGGACAGGGGAACACTGAAGCTTTCTTT,CASSSLGQGNTEAFF,TRBJ1-1,TRBD1,TRBV7-2,few
TGCGCCAGCAGCTTGGCCCAAGGGGGCGGACAAGAGACCCAGTACTTC,CASSLAQGGGQETQYF,TRBJ2-5,TRBD1,TRBV5-1,.
TGTGCCAGCAGGTCGGGACATCGCTCTGGAAACACCATATATTTT,CASRSGHRSGNTIYF,TRBJ1-3,.,TRBV21-1,.
TGTGCCAGCACCTTTTCACCGGGGGGGCATTATGGCTACACCTTC,CASTFSPGGHYGYTF,TRBJ1-2,.,TRBV7-9,.
TGTGCCAGCAGCCAAGTTGGGGCTAGCGGGGTAATTGAGCAGTTCTTC,CASSQVGASGVIEQFF,TRBJ2-1,TRBD2,TRBV4-2,.
TGCAGCGCGGCCACCGGGACAGGGGGAGGGGAGCTGTTTTTT,CSAATGTGGGELFF,TRBJ2-2,TRBD1,TRBV29-1,once
TGTGCCAGCAGCTTCGCCTGGGGCCCTGGCACAGATACGCAGTATTTT,CASSFAWGPGTDTQYF,TRBJ2-3,.,TRBV7-3,few
TGTGCCAGCAGCCCTCAGGGGACAGCGGGTTCGCAGCCCCAGCATTTT,CASSPQGTAGSQPQHF,TRBJ1-5,TRBD1,TRBV7-2,few
TGTGCCTCCAGGGGTCCTGGAAACACCATATATTTT,CASRGPGNTIYF,TRBJ1-3,.,TRBV6-5,.
TGTGCCATCAGTGACTTAGGGGAGGTCGGTTCACCCCTCCACTTT,CAISDLGEVGSPLHF,TRBJ1-6,.,TRBV10-3,.
TGCGCCAGCAGTGAGGCTACCTCGAGCTCCTACGAGCAGTACTTC,CASSEATSSSYEQYF,TRBJ2-7,.,TRBV10-1,once